This TCR beta chain was documented in a study of cytomegalovirus exposure and HLA in healthy donors. Study conclusions and caveats: Segments of the TCR beta V type were, in most cases, productive about 87% or about 30% of the time in an earlier analysis. A likely sequencing artifact accounted for one observed cluster of highly shared sequence variants.

It was with 60 Vbeta and 13 Jbeta primers that the PCR ran. Measured with immunoSEQ multiplex PCR; TCRdb has only the in-frame clones, and not every one. The data include 93,000 or so clones; the top ten clones carry 3% to 3.5%. Trimming pared 4 bases from V and 4 bases from J, leaving 17 bases between. Germline V CDR1 and CDR2: SGHNT, YYREEE (reference sequence). The CDR3 has 15 residues. With regard to this clone: Its antigen is as yet unknown.

This chain links TRBV5-4 with TRBJ1-2, with TRBD1 as a possible D gene (6 bases). The sequencing sample was made of PBMCs. The TCR comes from a man aged 35-49 years in good health and CMV-seronegative. The CDR3 nucleotides are TGTGCCAGCAGCACAGGTGGGGGGGGCGTCTATGGCTACACCTTC. It is translated as CASSTGGGGVYGYTF. Supplemented by reference TRBV5-4 and TRBJ1-2, the full variable domain reads ETGVTQSPTHLIKTRGQQVTLRCSSQSGHNTVSWYQQALGQGPQFIFQYYREEENGRGNFPPRFSGLQFPNYSSELNVNALELDDSALYLCASSTGGGGVYGYTFGSGTRLTVV.